This is a list of T cell receptor beta chains from one sample in a study of blood T cell repertoires in COVID-19. Method: immunoSEQ multiplex PCR; TCRdb's copy keeps in-frame clones and lacks some. This sample has 200,000 to 300,000 clones, with approximately 89% found just once. Sequencing was carried out using peripheral blood. The receptors were sampled from a woman aged 55-69 years who had recovered from COVID-19. The CDR3 runs from the conserved cysteine through the conserved F or W. D genes are given only for firm matches. Where a row states a size, it is once, few, many or the class of an expanded clone; other rows omit it.

j_call v_call cdr3_length clone_size d_call cdr3_nt cdr3_aa
TRBJ2-5 TRBV7-7 18 - TRBD1 TGTGCTAGCAGCCCGAACCCCCTGACAGGGGTGGGTGGCGAGACCCAGTACTTC CASSPNPLTGVGGETQYF
TRBJ2-7 TRBV18 12 - - TGTGCCAGCTCACCCCTGCAGGACGAGCAGTACTTC CASSPLQDEQYF
TRBJ1-3 TRBV10-3 13 - - TGTGCCATCAGATGGACAGATGGAAACACCATATATTTT CAIRWTDGNTIYF
TRBJ2-5 TRBV5-1 14 - TRBD2 TGCGCCAGCAGCTTTCGGACTAGCCAAGAGACCCAGTACTTC CASSFRTSQETQYF
TRBJ2-5 TRBV19 17 - - TGTGCCAGTAGTATAGACGTCCCGGGACAAGCACGGGAGACCCAGTACTTC CASSIDVPGQARETQYF
TRBJ1-1 TRBV5-1 15 few - TGCGCCAGCAGCTTTGTGGGGAGGGGGGCCACTGAAGCTTTCTTT CASSFVGRGATEAFF
TRBJ1-6 TRBV2 14 few - TGTGCCAGCAGTTTTTTCAGGGAGGCTTCACCCCTCCACTTT CASSFFREASPLHF
TRBJ2-3 TRBV7-9 18 - - TGTGCCAGCAGCTCATCAAAGATAGGGGGTCCCTACACAGATACGCAGTATTTT CASSSSKIGGPYTDTQYF
TRBJ2-2 TRBV19 15 - TRBD2 TGTGCCAGTAGTAGGCGGGGGTCGGGCACCGGGGAGCTGTTTTTT CASSRRGSGTGELFF
TRBJ2-1 TRBV2 18 - TRBD1 TGTGCCAGCAGTCCCGGGACAGGGGGCCTTAGCTCCTACAATGAGCAGTTCTTC CASSPGTGGLSSYNEQFF
TRBJ1-2 TRBV6-6 15 - TRBD1 TGTGCCAGCAGTTACTCGAGAGGGCAGGGGGGCGGCTACACCTTC CASSYSRGQGGGYTF
TRBJ2-2 TRBV4-3 15 - TRBD2 TGCGCCAGCAGCCCTCGGGTAGCGGGGCCCGGGGAGCTGTTTTTT CASSPRVAGPGELFF
TRBJ2-3 TRBV7-8 16 - TRBD1 TGTGCCAGCAGCTTATACAGGGGGCGAGGGGCAGATACGCAGTATTTT CASSLYRGRGADTQYF
TRBJ2-7 TRBV6-1 15 - - TGTGCCAGCAGTGAACTACAGGGCGACCTTGGGGAGCAGTACTTC CASSELQGDLGEQYF
TRBJ2-1 TRBV7-8 15 - - TGTGCCAGCAGCTTCTCGGTGAGCTCCTACAATGAGCAGTTCTTC CASSFSVSSYNEQFF
TRBJ1-1 TRBV7-3 14 - - TGTGCCAGCAGCTTAACGGGGGCAGGGACTGAAGCTTTCTTT CASSLTGAGTEAFF
TRBJ2-7 TRBV6-1 15 - TRBD1 TGTGCCAGCAGTGAAATCGGGACAGGCCGCTACGAGCAGTACTTC CASSEIGTGRYEQYF
TRBJ1-4 TRBV10-3 12 few - TGTGCCATCAGTGAGCGGGGTGAAAAACTGTTTTTT CAISERGEKLFF
TRBJ2-1 TRBV21-1 18 - - TGTGCCAGCAGCTTCCGAGATGGCAGGGGGGTTTTGGGCAATGAGCAGTTCTTC CASSFRDGRGVLGNEQFF
TRBJ2-7 TRBV20-1 16 few TRBD2 TGCAGTGCTAGTGTAGTCCGCGGGACTAATAACTACGAGCAGTACTTC CSASVVRGTNNYEQYF
TRBJ1-1 TRBV29-1 13 - - TGCAGCGTTGTAATAGAGATGAACACTGAAGCTTTCTTT CSVVIEMNTEAFF
TRBJ2-3 TRBV9 13 - - TGTGCCAGCAGCGACAGATTGTACGATACGCAGTATTTT CASSDRLYDTQYF
TRBJ1-2 TRBV4-3 13 - - TGCGCCAGCAGCCAAGATAGGGGGTACGGCTACACCTTC CASSQDRGYGYTF
TRBJ1-4 TRBV7-2 15 - TRBD1 TGTGCCAGCAGCCAGGAGACAGGGACTAATGAAAAACTGTTTTTT CASSQETGTNEKLFF
TRBJ1-5 TRBV15 12 - - TGTGCCACCAGCAGAGACCGTCAGCCCCAGCATTTT CATSRDRQPQHF
TRBJ2-2 TRBV19 16 - TRBD1 TGTGCCAGTAGCCGACCGGGACAGGGATCGGGGGGGGAGCTGTTTTTT CASSRPGQGSGGELFF
TRBJ1-1 TRBV7-8 15 - TRBD1 TGTGCCAGCAGCAGGTCATCAGGGGGCTTCGCTGAAGCTTTCTTT CASSRSSGGFAEAFF
TRBJ2-3 TRBV6-1 14 - - TGTGCCAGCAGTGAAGCGCCCCACACAGGGACGCAGTATTTT CASSEAPHTGTQYF
TRBJ1-1 TRBV18 16 - - TGTGCCAGCTCACCTGATACAGGGACGGTGAACACTGAAGCTTTCTTT CASSPDTGTVNTEAFF
TRBJ1-6 TRBV9 16 - - TGTGCCAGCAGCCCCGACCACGGGGGTGCAGGTTCACCCCTCCACTTT CASSPDHGGAGSPLHF
TRBJ2-7 TRBV7-9 14 - - TGTGCCAGCAGCTCCTCCCTCCTCTCCTACGAGCAGTACTTC CASSSSLLSYEQYF
TRBJ2-7 TRBV2 15 - - TGTGCCAGCAGTGAAGGAGCCGGGATACGCTACGAGCAGTACTTC CASSEGAGIRYEQYF
TRBJ2-5 TRBV3-1/TRBV3-2 13 - TRBD1 TGTGCCAGCAGCCGACAGGGGTCAGAGACCCAGTACTTC CASSRQGSETQYF
TRBJ1-1 TRBV5-1 12 few - TGCGCCAGCAGCTTGGTAGGGGAGGGAGCTTTCTTT CASSLVGEGAFF
TRBJ1-1 TRBV10-2 14 - - TGCGCCAGCGGCCGGGACTTAATGAACACTGAAGCTTTCTTT CASGRDLMNTEAFF
TRBJ1-1 TRBV19 14 - - TGTGCCAGTACCCGGACAGCGATGAACACTGAAGCTTTCTTT CASTRTAMNTEAFF
TRBJ1-1 TRBV29-1 13 - - TGCAGCGTTGAAGATCCCCTCCGCGGTGAAGCTTTCTTT CSVEDPLRGEAFF
TRBJ1-2 TRBV19 17 few - TGTGCCAGTAGTATTTCCGGGGGGCCCACTTCTAACTATGGCTACACCTTC CASSISGGPTSNYGYTF
TRBJ2-5 TRBV5-4 14 - - TGTGCCAGCAGCTTGGTGAGGGACCAAGAGACCCAGTACTTC CASSLVRDQETQYF
TRBJ2-7 TRBV2 15 - TRBD2 TGTGCCAGCAGTGAACGACTAGCGTTGGTTTACGAGCAGTACTTC CASSERLALVYEQYF
TRBJ2-7 TRBV5-5 16 - TRBD2 TGTGCCAGCAGTCGAACGGGACTAGCGGGGGAGTACGAGCAGTACTTC CASSRTGLAGEYEQYF
TRBJ2-1 TRBV2 15 - TRBD1 TGTGCCAGCAGCCGTACGACAGGGGCCTACAATGAGCAGTTCTTC CASSRTTGAYNEQFF
TRBJ1-1 TRBV9 15 once - TGTGCCAGCAGCGTACTAACAGGGCTGAACACTGAAGCTTTCTTT CASSVLTGLNTEAFF
TRBJ1-1 TRBV2 14 - - TGTGCCAGCAGTGAAGGGCAAAGGAACACTGAAGCTTTCTTT CASSEGQRNTEAFF
TRBJ1-4 TRBV5-1 14 - TRBD1 TGCGCCAGCACCGGGACAGGGGGCAGTGAAAAACTGTTTTTT CASTGTGGSEKLFF